These T cell receptor beta chains were read from a single sample in a study of beta chain features in type 1 diabetes. Repertoires were generated with immunoSEQ multiplex PCR, while TCRdb's copy carries only in-frame clones and drops some. Seen here are 100,000 to 150,000 clones, approximately 10% observed once, and the top ten hold approximately 0.7%. Sequencing input: central memory CD4+ T cells from blood. The receptors shown here come from a man aged 30 to 39 with type 1 diabetes. Both conserved end residues are part of each CDR3. A D gene is named only where the DNA matches it firmly. Only part of the rows carry a size: once, few, many, or a class if the clone is expanded.

abundance,j_gene,v_gene,d_gene,CDR3aa,CDR3nt
.,TRBJ2-5,TRBV29-1,.,CSVERTQETQYF,TGCAGCGTCGAGCGGACCCAAGAGACCCAGTACTTC
few,TRBJ2-1,TRBV2,.,CASSRQGGEQFF,TGTGCCAGCAGCCGACAAGGAGGCGAGCAGTTCTTC
.,TRBJ2-5,TRBV7-2,TRBD2,CASSLGVSGAQETQYF,TGTGCCAGCAGCTTAGGTGTTAGCGGGGCCCAAGAGACCCAGTACTTC
few,TRBJ1-1,TRBV15,.,CATSRHRDMGAFF,TGTGCCACCAGCAGACACAGGGATATGGGTGCTTTCTTT
.,TRBJ1-1,TRBV7-6,.,CASSLSGSTEAFF,TGTGCCAGCAGCTTATCGGGAAGTACTGAAGCTTTCTTT
.,TRBJ2-7,TRBV29-1,.,CSVEDLINEQYF,TGCAGCGTTGAAGATCTTATAAACGAGCAGTACTTC
.,TRBJ2-1,TRBV5-1,.,CASSAGVNNEQFF,TGCGCCAGCAGCGCCGGGGTCAACAATGAGCAGTTCTTC
few,TRBJ2-1,TRBV6-6,TRBD2,CASSPTSGGAIEQFF,TGTGCCAGCAGTCCGACTAGCGGGGGGGCCATTGAGCAGTTCTTC
few,TRBJ2-5,TRBV29-1,.,CSVVGHLQETQYF,TGCAGCGTTGTAGGACACCTCCAAGAGACCCAGTACTTC
.,TRBJ2-3,TRBV5-4,TRBD2,CASSPRSGGGSDTQYF,TGTGCCAGCAGCCCTCGAAGCGGGGGGGGCTCAGATACGCAGTATTTT
.,TRBJ2-1,TRBV5-1,.,CASREPLGEQFF,TGCGCCAGCAGGGAGCCTCTTGGTGAGCAGTTCTTC
.,TRBJ1-5,TRBV6-6,.,CASNWESAVSNQPQHF,TGTGCCAGCAATTGGGAGTCGGCTGTGAGCAATCAGCCCCAGCATTTT
few,TRBJ2-2,TRBV29-1,.,CSVRTLNTGELFF,TGCAGCGTTAGGACTCTGAACACCGGGGAGCTGTTTTTT
few,TRBJ1-1,TRBV19,TRBD1,CASNNRGTEAFF,TGTGCCAGTAATAACAGGGGCACTGAAGCTTTCTTT
few,TRBJ2-1,TRBV18,.,CASSPDEGVLSYNEQFF,TGTGCCAGCTCACCCGACGAGGGGGTCCTCTCCTACAATGAGCAGTTCTTC
few,TRBJ2-1,TRBV5-1,.,CASSLIPSENEQFF,TGCGCCAGCAGCTTAATTCCTAGCGAAAACGAGCAGTTCTTC
.,TRBJ1-2,TRBV6-6,TRBD1,CASIPTQGHYGYTF,TGTGCCAGCATCCCCACACAGGGGCACTATGGCTACACCTTC
many,TRBJ2-2,TRBV19,TRBD2,CASRWLAGAGELFF,TGTGCCAGCAGGTGGCTAGCGGGGGCAGGGGAGCTGTTTTTT
.,TRBJ1-5,TRBV5-6,.,CASSLQGTQPQHF,TGTGCCAGCAGCCTACAGGGAACCCAGCCCCAGCATTTT
few,TRBJ1-6,TRBV5-1,.,CASSLAGDSPLHF,TGCGCCAGCAGCTTGGCCGGGGATTCACCCCTCCACTTT
many,TRBJ1-5,TRBV28,.,CASRQDRIWQPQHF,TGTGCCAGCAGACAGGACAGAATATGGCAGCCCCAGCATTTT
.,TRBJ2-5,TRBV11-2,TRBD1,CASSSGQGKETQYF,TGTGCCAGCAGCTCCGGACAGGGGAAAGAGACCCAGTACTTC
few,TRBJ1-5,TRBV18,.,CASSPGGDQPQHF,TGTGCCAGCTCACCGGGGGGGGATCAGCCCCAGCATTTT
.,TRBJ1-5,TRBV7-2,TRBD1,CASSYRGDQPQHF,TGTGCCAGCAGCTACAGGGGAGATCAGCCCCAGCATTTT
.,TRBJ1-1,TRBV19,TRBD1,CASSLRTGVVNTEAFF,TGTGCCAGTAGTCTACGGACAGGGGTTGTGAACACTGAAGCTTTCTTT
few,TRBJ2-1,TRBV7-6,.,CASSPTASSYNEQFF,TGTGCCAGCAGCCCGACAGCCAGCTCCTACAATGAGCAGTTCTTC
many,TRBJ2-7,TRBV7-2,.,CASSLVEAYEQYF,TGTGCCAGCAGCTTAGTGGAGGCCTACGAGCAGTACTTC
few,TRBJ2-7,TRBV11-2,.,CATSRQGGGDEQYF,TGTGCCACCTCACGACAGGGAGGAGGTGACGAGCAGTACTTC
medium-sized,TRBJ2-7,TRBV11-2,.,CASTSQVGEQYF,TGTGCCAGCACTTCCCAGGTCGGCGAGCAGTACTTC
.,TRBJ1-2,TRBV25-1,.,CASSEIVVGARGYTF,TGTGCCAGCAGTGAAATCGTGGTAGGGGCAAGGGGCTACACCTTC
few,TRBJ2-5,TRBV28,.,CASRSQGLDETQYF,TGTGCCAGCAGATCCCAGGGTTTGGATGAGACCCAGTACTTC
.,TRBJ1-5,TRBV7-2,.,CASSLVAGINQPQHF,TGTGCCAGCAGCTTAGTGGCAGGAATCAATCAGCCCCAGCATTTT
.,TRBJ2-1,TRBV7-8,.,CASSLMASLYNEQFF,TGTGCCAGCAGCTTAATGGCAAGTCTTTACAATGAGCAGTTCTTC
.,TRBJ1-1,TRBV2,.,CASSQNPNTEAFF,TGTGCCAGCAGCCAGAACCCAAACACTGAAGCTTTCTTT
few,TRBJ2-1,TRBV7-9,.,CASSSSYSDNEQFF,TGTGCCAGCAGCTCCTCTTACTCGGACAATGAGCAGTTCTTC
.,TRBJ2-1,TRBV18,.,CASSRPGQGPRYNEQFF,TGTGCCAGCTCCCGACCGGGACAAGGACCCCGCTACAATGAGCAGTTCTTC
.,TRBJ2-5,TRBV29-1,.,CSVESGFGETQYF,TGCAGCGTTGAATCCGGGTTCGGGGAGACCCAGTACTTC
.,TRBJ2-1,TRBV21-1,.,CASSPRRGRGPYNEQFF,TGTGCCAGCAGCCCTAGGAGGGGGCGGGGACCCTACAATGAGCAGTTCTTC
few,TRBJ1-1,TRBV18,.,CASSPAGLTEAFF,TGTGCCAGCTCACCGGCAGGGCTCACTGAAGCTTTCTTT
few,TRBJ1-2,TRBV6-6,TRBD1,CAISDSTGIDGYTF,TGTGCCATCAGTGACTCGACAGGGATAGATGGCTACACCTTC
few,TRBJ2-7,TRBV18,.,CASSMTDDSYEQYF,TGTGCCAGCTCAATGACAGACGACTCCTACGAGCAGTACTTC
few,TRBJ2-7,TRBV2,.,CASSATSNEQYF,TGTGCCAGCAGTGCGACTTCGAACGAGCAGTACTTC
few,TRBJ2-2,TRBV7-9,.,CASSLVGGAGELFF,TGTGCCAGCAGCTTAGTCGGGGGTGCCGGGGAGCTGTTTTTT
.,TRBJ2-1,TRBV18,.,CASSPQLSGDNEQFF,TGTGCCAGCTCACCCCAGCTGAGCGGCGACAATGAGCAGTTCTTC
few,TRBJ1-2,TRBV6-5,TRBD1,CASSPTRQGSGYTF,TGTGCCAGCAGTCCAACCCGACAGGGCTCTGGCTACACCTTC
.,TRBJ2-3,TRBV4-2,TRBD2,CASSQVGTGGAGGTDTQYF,TGTGCCAGCAGCCAAGTCGGGACCGGGGGAGCGGGAGGCACAGATACGCAGTATTTT
.,TRBJ1-1,TRBV5-1,.,CASASGGGSRNTEAFF,TGCGCCAGCGCCTCGGGGGGCGGCAGCCGGAACACTGAAGCTTTCTTT
few,TRBJ1-1,TRBV13,.,CASSPSGGKNTEAFF,TGTGCCAGCAGCCCATCGGGGGGAAAGAACACTGAAGCTTTCTTT
.,TRBJ2-2,TRBV11-2,.,CASSLRGMAGELFF,TGTGCCAGCAGCTTAAGGGGCATGGCGGGGGAGCTGTTTTTT
.,TRBJ2-3,TRBV2,TRBD2,CASRRSAGGIDTQYF,TGTGCCAGCCGCCGGTCAGCGGGGGGAATAGATACGCAGTATTTT
.,TRBJ2-3,TRBV7-2,.,CASSLGVARSDTQYF,TGTGCCAGCAGCTTAGGGGTAGCACGATCCGATACGCAGTATTTT